This is a list of T cell receptor beta chains from one sample in a study of blood T cell repertoires in COVID-19. The table came from immunoSEQ multiplex PCR; TCRdb's copy has only in-frame clones and leaves some out. The sample consists of 300,000 to 400,000 clones, 85% of them appearing once. Sequenced material: peripheral blood. The source is a human donor in a cohort sampled during active COVID-19. The CDR3 runs from the conserved cysteine through the conserved F or W. The order of the fields is V gene, clone size, J gene, D gene, CDR3 protein, CDR3 DNA. The D gene is left open where the match is weak. Clone size is stated in some rows and not others, as once, few, many or a class when expanded.

>TRBV24-1|-|TRBJ1-2|TRBD1
CATRSDREGGYTF
TGTGCCACCAGGTCCGACAGGGAAGGAGGCTACACCTTC
>TRBV7-3|-|TRBJ1-2|-
CASSLSQGLSGYTF
TGTGCCAGCAGCTTAAGCCAGGGTTTATCTGGCTACACCTTC
>TRBV7-3|-|TRBJ1-1|-
CASSPGGGQGAFF
TGTGCCAGCAGCCCTGGGGGGGGCCAGGGAGCTTTCTTT
>TRBV3-1/TRBV3-2|-|TRBJ2-2|TRBD1
CASSQDPPGQGIGELFF
TGTGCCAGCAGCCAAGATCCCCCGGGACAGGGCATCGGGGAGCTGTTTTTT
>TRBV10-3|-|TRBJ2-1|TRBD1
CAISESGTGGGSKQFF
TGTGCCATCAGTGAGTCGGGGACAGGGGGCGGGTCGAAGCAGTTCTTC
>TRBV7-4|once|TRBJ1-6|-
CASTWRYSPLHF
TGTGCCAGCACGTGGAGATATTCACCCCTCCACTTT
>TRBV7-3|-|TRBJ2-3|-
CASSLRLLTDTQYF
TGTGCCAGCAGCTTACGTCTACTCACAGATACGCAGTATTTT
>TRBV10-3|-|TRBJ1-2|-
CAISESALGYTF
TGTGCCATCAGTGAGTCCGCGCTTGGCTACACCTTC
>TRBV6-7|-|TRBJ1-1|-
CASSYTQGPEAFF
TGTGCCAGCAGTTACACGCAGGGGCCTGAAGCTTTCTTT
>TRBV27|-|TRBJ2-7|TRBD1
CASSLRSMVGQTYEQYF
TGTGCCAGCAGTTTGAGGTCTATGGTGGGACAGACTTACGAGCAGTACTTC
>TRBV24-1|-|TRBJ1-2|-
CATSDQGQFYGYTF
TGTGCCACCAGTGACCAGGGACAATTCTATGGCTACACCTTC
>TRBV20-1|-|TRBJ2-7|-
CSARRGVEQYF
TGCAGTGCTAGGAGAGGAGTAGAGCAGTACTTC
>TRBV6-1|-|TRBJ2-5|-
CASSEKQRALATQYF
TGTGCCAGCAGTGAAAAGCAGCGGGCGCTGGCGACCCAGTACTTC
>TRBV20-1|-|TRBJ1-2|TRBD1
CSAWDRRYTF
TGCAGTGCTTGGGACAGACGCTACACCTTC
>TRBV30|-|TRBJ1-2|TRBD1
CAWSVRPGTGDHMGNYGYTF
TGTGCCTGGAGTGTACGACCCGGGACAGGGGACCATATGGGCAACTATGGCTACACCTTC
>TRBV20-1|-|TRBJ2-5|-
CSASLNRGVLQETQYF
TGCAGTGCTAGTCTCAATCGCGGGGTATTACAAGAGACCCAGTACTTC
>TRBV6-1|-|TRBJ2-7|-
CASSELGATQYF
TGTGCCAGCAGTGAATTGGGGGCAACGCAGTACTTC